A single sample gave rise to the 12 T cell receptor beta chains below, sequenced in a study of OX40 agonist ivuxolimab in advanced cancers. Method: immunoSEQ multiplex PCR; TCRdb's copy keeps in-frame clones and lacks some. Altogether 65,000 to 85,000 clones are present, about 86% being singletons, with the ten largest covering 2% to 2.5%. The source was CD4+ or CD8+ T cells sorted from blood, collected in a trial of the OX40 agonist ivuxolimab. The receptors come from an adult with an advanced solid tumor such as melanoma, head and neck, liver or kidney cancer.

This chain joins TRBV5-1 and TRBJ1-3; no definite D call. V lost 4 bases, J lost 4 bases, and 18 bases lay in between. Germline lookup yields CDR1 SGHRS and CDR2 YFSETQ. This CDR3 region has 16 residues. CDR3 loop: CASSPAQSFSGNTIYF. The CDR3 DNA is TGCGCCAGCAGCCCCGCACAATCTTTCTCGGGAAACACCATATATTTT.

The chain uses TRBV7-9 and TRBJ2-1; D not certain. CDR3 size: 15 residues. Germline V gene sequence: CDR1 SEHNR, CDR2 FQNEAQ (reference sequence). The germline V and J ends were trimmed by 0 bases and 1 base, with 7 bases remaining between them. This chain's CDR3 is CASSLALKSYNEQFF. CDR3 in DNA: TGTGCCAGCAGCTTAGCGCTCAAATCCTACAATGAGCAGTTCTTC.

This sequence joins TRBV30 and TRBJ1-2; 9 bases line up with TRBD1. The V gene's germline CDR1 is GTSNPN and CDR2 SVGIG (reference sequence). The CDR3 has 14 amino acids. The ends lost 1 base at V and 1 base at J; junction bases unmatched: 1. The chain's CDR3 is CAWSEDRGNYGYTF. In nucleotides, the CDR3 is TGTGCCTGGAGTGAGGACAGGGGTAACTATGGCTACACCTTC.

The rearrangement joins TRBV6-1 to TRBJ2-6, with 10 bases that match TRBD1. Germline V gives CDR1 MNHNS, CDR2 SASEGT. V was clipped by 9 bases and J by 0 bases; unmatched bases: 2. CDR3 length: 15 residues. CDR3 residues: CASWTGGSGANVLTF. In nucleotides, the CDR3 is TGTGCCAGTTGGACAGGGGGCTCTGGGGCCAACGTCCTGACTTTC.

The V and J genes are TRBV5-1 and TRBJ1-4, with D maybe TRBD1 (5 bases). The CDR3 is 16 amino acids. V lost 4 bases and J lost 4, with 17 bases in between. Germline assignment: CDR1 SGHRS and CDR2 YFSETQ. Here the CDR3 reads CASSPWGGEFNEKLFF. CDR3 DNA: TGCGCCAGCAGCCCCTGGGGGGGGGAGTTTAATGAAAAACTGTTTTTT.

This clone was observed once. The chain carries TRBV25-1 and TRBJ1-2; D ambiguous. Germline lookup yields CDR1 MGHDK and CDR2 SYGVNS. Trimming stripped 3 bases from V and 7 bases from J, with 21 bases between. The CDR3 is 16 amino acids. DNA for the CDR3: TGTGCCAGCAGTGATGATGGTTGGCCTGTGAGAGGTGGCTACACCTTC. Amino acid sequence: CASSDDGWPVRGGYTF.

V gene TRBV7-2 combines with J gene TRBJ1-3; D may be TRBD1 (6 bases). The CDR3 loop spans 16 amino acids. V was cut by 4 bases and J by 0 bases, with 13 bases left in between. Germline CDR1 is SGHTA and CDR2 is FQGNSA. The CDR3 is CASSSAGANSGNTIYF. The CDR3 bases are TGTGCCAGCAGCTCCGCGGGGGCCAACTCTGGAAACACCATATATTTT.

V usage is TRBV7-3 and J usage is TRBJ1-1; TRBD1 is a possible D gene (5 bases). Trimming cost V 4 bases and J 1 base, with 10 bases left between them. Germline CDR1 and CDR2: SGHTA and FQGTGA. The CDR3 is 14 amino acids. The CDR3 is CASSSGTRNTEAFF. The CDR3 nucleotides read TGTGCCAGCAGCTCCGGGACGAGGAACACTGAAGCTTTCTTT.

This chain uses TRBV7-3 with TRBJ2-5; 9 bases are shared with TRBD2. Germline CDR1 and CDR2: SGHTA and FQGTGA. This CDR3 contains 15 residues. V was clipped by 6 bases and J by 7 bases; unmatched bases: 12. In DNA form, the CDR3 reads TGTGCCAGCAGTTTAGGGCGGGAGGGCCGAGGGACCCAGTACTTC. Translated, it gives CASSLGREGRGTQYF. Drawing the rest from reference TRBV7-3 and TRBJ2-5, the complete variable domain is GAGVSQTPSNKVTEKGKYVELRCDPISGHTALYWYRQSLGQGPEFLIYFQGTGAADDSGLPNDRFFAVRPEGSVSTLKIQRTERGDSAVYLCASSLGREGRGTQYFGPGTRLLVL.

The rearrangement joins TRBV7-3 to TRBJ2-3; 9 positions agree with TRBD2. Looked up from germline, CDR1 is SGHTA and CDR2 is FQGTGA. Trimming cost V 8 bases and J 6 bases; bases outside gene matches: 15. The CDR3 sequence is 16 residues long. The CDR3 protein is CASEAGGPLGTDTQYF. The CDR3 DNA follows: TGTGCCAGCGAGGCGGGGGGGCCCCTAGGGACCGATACGCAGTATTTT.

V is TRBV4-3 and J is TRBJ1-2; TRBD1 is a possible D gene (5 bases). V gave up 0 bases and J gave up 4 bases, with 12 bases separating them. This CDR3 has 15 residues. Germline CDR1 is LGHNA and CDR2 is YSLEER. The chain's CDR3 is CASSQDGTLRYGYTF. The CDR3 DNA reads TGCGCCAGCAGCCAAGACGGGACTCTCCGCTATGGCTACACCTTC.

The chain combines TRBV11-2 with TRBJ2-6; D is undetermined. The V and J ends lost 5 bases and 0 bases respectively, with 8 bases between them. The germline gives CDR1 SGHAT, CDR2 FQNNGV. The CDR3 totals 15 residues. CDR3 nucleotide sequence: TGTGCCAGCAGCCCCCCTTACTCTGGGGCCAACGTCCTGACTTTC. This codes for CASSPPYSGANVLTF.